The source of this T cell receptor beta chain is a study of T cells in Graves' hyperthyroidism and ophthalmopathy. The investigators amplified TCR beta CDR3 regions from RNA transcripts. HTBI primers were the set used in a first-round RT-PCR of the TCR CDR3. TCRdb called the multiplex PCR reads again in MiXCR, with one record for every CDR3 protein. The sample shows some 350,000 distinct CDR3 sequences, approximately 15% of them seen only once. The CDR3 extends over 16 amino acids. Germline lookup yields CDR1 LNHDA and CDR2 SQIVND (reference sequence). V was trimmed by 1 base and J by 0 bases, leaving 10 bases between them.

The specimen was blood. The source of this sequence is a woman aged 18-30 years with Graves' hyperthyroidism that later progressed to Graves' ophthalmopathy. The chain uses TRBV19 and TRBJ2-1; unclear D gene. CDR3 loop: CASSIVALSSYNEQFF. The CDR3 DNA sequence: TGTGCCAGTAGTATAGTGGCTCTCAGCTCCTACAATGAGCAGTTCTTC.